The 18 T cell receptor beta chains in this list originate from one sample, sequenced in a study of T cell repertoires in cytomegalovirus infection (dated by TCRdb to the late 2010s). Sequencer: Illumina HiSeq 1500. TCRdb reprocessed the public reads (quality trimming at Q25 with fastp, clone calling with MiXCR) and kept in-frame beta chains. Rows with one shared CDR3 protein collapse into an entry with the most common genes and DNA. The sample table shows about 150,000 distinct CDR3 sequences, and about a quarter are seen once. The top ten clones comprise approximately 11% of the sample. The material sequenced was PBMCs. These receptors all come from a human donor in good health (CMV status not recorded). Some clones in this sample may be carry-over from other donors' samples.

This clonotype was seen many times. The gene calls are TRBV7-2 and TRBJ1-1; 7 nucleotides align to TRBD1. J was trimmed by 5 bases and V by 2 bases; bases with no gene match: 5. Germline values: CDR1 SGHTA, CDR2 FQGNSA. This CDR3 is built from 14 residues. The CDR3 sequence: CASSLHRGATEAFF. CDR3 sequence (DNA): TGTGCCAGCAGCTTACACAGGGGAGCGACTGAAGCTTTCTTT.

Only a few counts were recorded for this clonotype. The chain joins TRBV5-1 to TRBJ2-1; D is unresolved. Germline V CDR1 and CDR2: SGHRS, YFSETQ. V gave up 7 bases and J gave up 0 bases, with 11 bases separating them. The CDR3 totals 14 residues. CDR3 amino acids: CASAEALSYNEQFF. In nucleotides, the CDR3 is TGCGCCAGCGCAGAGGCCCTCTCCTACAATGAGCAGTTCTTC.

As for this clonotype: Germline and junction disagree at one end, which may indicate a read error. J is TRBJ2-7 and V is TRBV28; possible D gene TRBD2, 6 bases. Germline V lookup: CDR1 MDHEN, CDR2 SYDVKM. This CDR3 has 12 amino acids. CDR3 sequence: CGSSISSAEQYF. CDR3 DNA: TGTGGCAGCAGTATTTCTAGCGCCGAGCAGTACTTC.

The chain joins TRBV11-2 to TRBJ2-3, with 8 bases lining up with TRBD2. This CDR3 comprises 17 residues. The trim removed 3 bases at V and 5 bases at J, leaving 13 bases unmatched. Germline V gene data show CDR1 as SGHAT and CDR2 as FQNNGV. The DNA of the CDR3 is TGTGCCAGCAGCTTTCCAATGACGGGGGGGGGGGAAGATACGCAGTATTTT. Protein: CASSFPMTGGGEDTQYF.

The chain links TRBV20-1 to TRBJ1-2; unclear D gene. Germline loops: CDR1 DFQATT, CDR2 SNEGSKA (reference sequence). This CDR3 has 9 residues. The V end was cut by 6 bases, the J end by 7 bases, with 6 bases between. The CDR3 protein is CSAGVGYTF. The DNA of the CDR3 is TGCAGTGCCGGAGTTGGCTACACCTTC.

V is TRBV6-5 and J is TRBJ2-4, with 12 nucleotides matching TRBD1. Looked up from germline, CDR1 is MNHEY and CDR2 is SVGAGI. With 4 bases clipped from V and 9 bases from J, the junction kept 7 bases outside the gene matches. The length of the CDR3 is 15 residues. The CDR3: CASSFLGTGGVIQYF. CDR3 sequence (DNA): TGTGCCAGCAGTTTCCTCGGGACAGGGGGCGTCATTCAGTACTTC.

The chain joins TRBV20-1 to TRBJ2-4; 11 bases are shared with TRBD1. V shed 5 bases, J shed 1 base, and the junction held 10 bases outside the gene matches. Germline V gives CDR1 DFQATT, CDR2 SNEGSKA (reference sequence). This CDR3 has 17 residues. The CDR3 DNA sequence: TGCAGTGCTCGTCCCGGGACAGGGGGGAAGGCCAAAAACATTCAGTACTTC. It specifies CSARPGTGGKAKNIQYF.

The chain couples TRBV28 to TRBJ1-2; TRBD1 is a possible D gene (5 bases). The CDR3 sequence is 15 residues long. The V end lost 0 bases, the J end lost 4 bases, and 12 bases lay between the germline ends. CDR1 is MDHEN, CDR2 SYDVKM, per germline. The CDR3 DNA reads TGTGCCAGCAGTTTATGGGACACAAAATTCTATGGCTACACCTTC. Translating gives CASSLWDTKFYGYTF.

This clonotype was counted many times. This sequence joins TRBV7-4 and TRBJ2-7, with 8 bases aligning to TRBD1. The CDR3 totals 16 residues. J gave up 4 bases and V 4 bases, and 12 bases lay outside the gene matches. From germline, CDR1 is SGHVT and CDR2 SQSDAQ. The CDR3 nucleotides read TGTGCCAGCAGCTACCCCACCTCGGGACAGGATTACGAGCAGTACTTC. Amino acid sequence: CASSYPTSGQDYEQYF.

This clonotype was recorded a few times. This chain joins TRBV6-5 and TRBJ1-2, with D perhaps matching TRBD1 (5 bases). CDR3 length: 12 residues. The ends were cut back, 0 bases at V and 6 bases at J, with 5 bases in the middle. The germline CDR1 and CDR2 sequences are MNHEY and SVGAGI. The CDR3 DNA reads as TGTGCCAGCAGTTACTCAGGGGATGGCTACACCTTC. Translating gives CASSYSGDGYTF.

The chain employs TRBV28 and TRBJ2-5; the match to TRBD2 covers 7 bases. Germline loops: CDR1 MDHEN, CDR2 SYDVKM. Trimming took 6 bases from V and 5 from J; bases not matched to a gene: 12. The CDR3 has 15 residues. DNA for the CDR3: TGTGCCAGCAGCCTTCAGGGAGGGGCAAGGGAGACCCAGTACTTC. The encoded protein is CASSLQGGARETQYF. Supplemented by reference TRBV28 and TRBJ2-5, the full variable domain reads DVKVTQSSRYLVKRTGEKVFLECVQDMDHENMFWYRQDPGLGLRLIYFSYDVKMKEKGDIPEGYSVSREKKERFSLILESASTNQTSMYLCASSLQGGARETQYFGPGTRLLVL.

This clonotype turned up a few times. The chain employs TRBV20-1 and TRBJ1-2, with D possibly matching TRBD1 (5 bases). The CDR3 consists of 15 residues. Germline V gene sequence: CDR1 DFQATT, CDR2 SNEGSKA (reference sequence). V lost 0 bases, J lost 4 bases, and 15 bases lay in between. The CDR3 DNA reads TGCAGTGCTAGAGACGGGGGAAGAGGGATCTATGGCTACACCTTC. As protein: CSARDGGRGIYGYTF.

This clonotype was picked up a small number of times. The genes are TRBV2 and TRBJ1-1; D unresolved. The length of the CDR3 is 11 residues. CDR1 SNHLY and CDR2 FYNNEI come from the germline V gene. V was shortened by 5 bases and J by 3 bases, with 4 bases between the two germline ends. CDR3 sequence reads: CASSRYTEAFF. CDR3 DNA: TGTGCCAGCAGTCGATACACTGAAGCTTTCTTT.

This clonotype was seen at least ten times. The chain is built from TRBV28 and TRBJ1-5; D may be TRBD1 (5 bases). V shed 8 bases and J shed 1 base, with 9 bases lying between them. The CDR3 has 13 amino acids. Germline CDR1 MDHEN, CDR2 SYDVKM. The CDR3 coding sequence is TGTGCCAGCCTGAGACAGAGCAATCAGCCCCAGCATTTT. Amino acid sequence: CASLRQSNQPQHF. Full variable domain (missing parts from reference TRBV28 and TRBJ1-5): DVKVTQSSRYLVKRTGEKVFLECVQDMDHENMFWYRQDPGLGLRLIYFSYDVKMKEKGDIPEGYSVSREKKERFSLILESASTNQTSMYLCASLRQSNQPQHFGDGTRLSIL.

The chain has TRBV3-1 and TRBJ2-5; no firm D call. Trimming took 2 bases from V and 1 from J, leaving 8 bases between them. Germline V gene data show CDR1 as LGHDT and CDR2 as YNNKEL (reference sequence). This CDR3 region has 14 residues. CDR3 protein: CASSQRLSQETQYF. CDR3 coding DNA: TGTGCCAGCAGCCAAAGACTGTCCCAAGAGACCCAGTACTTC.

This clonotype has a count of ten or more. This chain uses TRBV11-2 with TRBJ2-1; 13 positions agree with TRBD2. The ends lost 4 bases at V and 7 bases at J; junction bases unmatched: 4. There are 15 residues in the CDR3. Per germline, CDR1 SGHAT and CDR2 FQNNGV. DNA of the CDR3: TGTGCCAGCAGCTCACTAGCGGGAGGGGGTAATGAGCAGTTCTTC. It translates to CASSSLAGGGNEQFF. The complete variable domain, with remaining parts taken from reference TRBV11-2 and TRBJ2-1, reads EAGVAQSPRYKIIEKRQSVAFWCNPISGHATLYWYQQILGQGPKLLIQFQNNGVVDDSQLPKDRFSAERLKGVDSTLKIQPAKLEDSAVYLCASSSLAGGGNEQFFGPGTRLTVL.

This clonotype was recorded a few times. The V and J genes are TRBV6-2 or TRBV6-3 and TRBJ2-7; 9 bases match TRBD1. The CDR3 spans 16 residues. The trim removed 0 bases at V and 5 bases at J, leaving 8 bases unmatched. CDR1 is MNHEY and CDR2 is SVGEGT in the germline V gene. The chain's CDR3 is CASSYSKGQGFHEQYF. As DNA, the CDR3 is TGTGCCAGCAGTTACTCGAAAGGACAGGGGTTCCACGAGCAGTACTTC.

This clonotype came up a few times. The chain joins TRBV6-2 or TRBV6-3 to TRBJ2-7; 13 positions agree with TRBD2. Germline CDR1 and CDR2: MNHEY and SVGEGT. The V and J ends lost 2 bases and 2 bases, in that order; junction bases with no gene match: 6. This CDR3 spans 17 amino acids. CDR3 sequence: CASSYDLTSGRAYEQYF. The CDR3 DNA sequence: TGTGCCAGCAGTTACGACCTTACTAGCGGGAGGGCCTACGAGCAGTACTTC.